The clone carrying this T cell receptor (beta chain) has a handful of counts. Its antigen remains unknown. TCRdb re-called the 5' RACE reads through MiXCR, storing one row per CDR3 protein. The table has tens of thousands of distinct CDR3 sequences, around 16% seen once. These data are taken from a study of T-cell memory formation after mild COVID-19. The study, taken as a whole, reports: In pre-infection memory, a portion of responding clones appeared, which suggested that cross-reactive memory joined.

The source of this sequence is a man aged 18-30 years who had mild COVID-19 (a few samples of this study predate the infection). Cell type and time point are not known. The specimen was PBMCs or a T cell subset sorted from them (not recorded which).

The CDR3 nucleotides read TGTGCCAGCAGCTTCTCAGTAGGGGATACGCAGTATTTT. It specifies CASSFSVGDTQYF. The gene calls are TRBV11-3 and TRBJ2-3; no reliable D call. CDR3 size: 13 residues. The V end lost 3 bases, the J end lost 6 bases, and 10 bases lay between the germline ends. Germline V gene sequence: CDR1 SGHNT, CDR2 YENEEA.